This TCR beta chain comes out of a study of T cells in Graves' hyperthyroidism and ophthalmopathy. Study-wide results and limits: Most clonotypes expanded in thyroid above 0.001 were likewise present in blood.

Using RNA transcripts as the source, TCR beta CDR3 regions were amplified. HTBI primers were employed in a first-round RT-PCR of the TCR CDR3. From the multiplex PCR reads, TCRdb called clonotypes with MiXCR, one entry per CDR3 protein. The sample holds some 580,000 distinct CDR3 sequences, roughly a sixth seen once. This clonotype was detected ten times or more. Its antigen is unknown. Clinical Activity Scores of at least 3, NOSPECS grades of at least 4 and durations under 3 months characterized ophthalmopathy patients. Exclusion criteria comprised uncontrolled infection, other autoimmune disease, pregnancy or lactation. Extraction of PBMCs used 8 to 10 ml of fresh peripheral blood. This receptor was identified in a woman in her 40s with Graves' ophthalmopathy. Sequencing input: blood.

This CDR3 is CAWSVIQKGQIYGYTF. In DNA form, the CDR3 reads TGTGCCTGGAGTGTAATCCAGAAGGGACAGATCTATGGCTACACCTTC. The chain carries TRBV30 and TRBJ1-2, with 7 bases identical to TRBD1. V trimming: 0 bases; J trimming: 4 bases; junction bases outside the gene matches: 11. CDR3 length equals 16 residues. Germline V lookup: CDR1 GTSNPN, CDR2 SVGIG (reference sequence). The full variable domain, completed using reference TRBV30 and TRBJ1-2, is SQTIHQWPATLVQPVGSPLSLECTVEGTSNPNLYWYRQAAGRGLQLLFYSVGIGQISSEVPQNLSASRPQDRQFILSSKKLLLSDSGFYLCAWSVIQKGQIYGYTFGSGTRLTVV.